The 11 T cell receptor beta chains given below trace back to one sample, sequenced in a study of T cell responses to AZD1222 COVID-19 vaccine. Profiling relied on immunoSEQ multiplex PCR, and the TCRdb table lists in-frame clones only, not all of them. The sample has around 56,000 clones, about 90% seen once. Specimen: peripheral blood, collected 28 days after the second AZD1222 dose. These receptor sequences come from an adult who received the AZD1222 COVID-19 vaccine.

This clone was observed a handful of times. This chain joins TRBV6-5 and TRBJ2-7; D possibly corresponds to TRBD2 (7 bases). There are 14 residues in the CDR3. Trimming took off 6 bases at V and 3 bases at J, with 15 bases between the two ends. From germline, CDR1 is MNHEY and CDR2 SVGAGI. The CDR3 nucleotides read TGTGCCAGCAGGGAGGGAGGGGGAGACTACGAGCAGTACTTC. Protein: CASREGGGDYEQYF.

This clone appeared once. The chain recombines TRBV6-4 with TRBJ2-2, with 8 bases that match TRBD2. V shed 3 bases, J shed 5 bases, and the junction held 8 bases outside the gene matches. The V gene's germline CDR1 is MRHNA and CDR2 SNTAGT. This CDR3 has 16 residues. The CDR3 sequence is CASSDRSGSKTGELFF. CDR3 DNA sequence: TGTGCCAGCAGTGATCGGAGCGGGAGCAAAACCGGGGAGCTGTTTTTT.

The chain employs TRBV13 and TRBJ1-4; D may be TRBD1 (6 bases). Trimming pared 5 bases from V and 6 bases from J, leaving 10 bases between. CDR1 is PRHDT and CDR2 is FYEKMQ in the germline V gene (reference sequence). CDR3 size: 13 residues. The CDR3, as DNA: TGTGCCAGCAGCGAGGGGGTGGATGAAAAACTGTTTTTT. Protein product: CASSEGVDEKLFF.

The rearrangement uses TRBV5-4 and TRBJ1-2; no definite D call. CDR1 is SGHNT, CDR2 YYREEE, per germline (reference sequence). Trimming cost V 4 bases and J 1 base, with 14 bases left between them. The CDR3 is made up of 15 amino acids. CDR3 nucleotide sequence: TGTGCCAGCAGCCCCCCCCCGGGGATTAACTATGGCTACACCTTC. Translated: CASSPPPGINYGYTF.

CDR3 bases: TGCGCCAGCAGCTCAGGACAGATCCAGGATACGCAGTATTTT. It yields the protein CASSSGQIQDTQYF. The gene calls are TRBV5-1 and TRBJ2-3; the D gene is possibly TRBD1 (6 bases). CDR1 and CDR2 from the germline V gene are SGHRS and YFSETQ. Trimming shortened V by 3 bases and J by 6 bases, and 14 bases separated the two germline ends. The CDR3 spans 14 residues. Combining the CDR3 with reference TRBV5-1 and TRBJ2-3 gives the whole variable domain KAGVTQTPRYLIKTRGQQVTLSCSPISGHRSVSWYQQTPGQGLQFLFEYFSETQRNKGNFPGRFSGRQFSNSRSEMNVSTLELGDSALYLCASSSGQIQDTQYFGPGTRLTVL.

V usage is TRBV27 and J usage is TRBJ1-3; 8 positions agree with TRBD1. With V trimmed by 5 bases and J by 2 bases, 2 bases remained unmatched. The CDR3 runs to 14 residues. Germline V lookup: CDR1 MNHEY, CDR2 SMNVEV (reference sequence). The CDR3 bases are TGTGCCAGCAGTCTGACAGGGGCTGGAAACACCATATATTTT. Translated, it gives CASSLTGAGNTIYF.

This sequence joins TRBV12-3 or TRBV12-4 and TRBJ1-1; no definite D call. The germline V and J ends were trimmed by 5 bases and 11 bases, with 18 bases remaining between them. The CDR3 has 13 amino acids. In DNA, the CDR3 is TGTGCCAGCAGTCCGGCAGTCGGGTCCCTTGCTTTCTTT. Translating gives CASSPAVGSLAFF.

V and J are TRBV5-4 and TRBJ1-2; 10 bases fit TRBD1. The CDR3 sequence is 15 residues long. CDR1 and CDR2 (germline): SGHNT, YYREEE (reference sequence). Trimming removed 2 bases from V and 8 bases from J; junction bases left unmatched: 9. CDR3 region: CASSFRDRGMGGYTF. The CDR3 DNA reads TGTGCCAGCAGCTTCCGGGACAGGGGAATGGGGGGCTACACCTTC.

This rearrangement joins TRBV30 to TRBJ1-1, with no clear D. Germline V gene sequence: CDR1 GTSNPN, CDR2 SVGIG (reference sequence). Trimming pared 4 bases from V and 1 base from J, leaving 7 bases between. The CDR3 contains 12 residues. In DNA, the CDR3 is TGTGCCTGGAAGCTCCAGAACACTGAAGCTTTCTTT. It specifies CAWKLQNTEAFF.

The chain recombines TRBV6-5 with TRBJ2-3, with 8 positions matching TRBD2. Germline-derived CDR1 and CDR2 are MNHEY and SVGAGI. This CDR3 spans 15 amino acids. Unmatched junction bases numbered 9, after V lost 7 bases and J lost 3 bases. In nucleotides, the CDR3 is TGTGCCAGCACCCCGCCGGGGGGGCGGACAGATACGCAGTATTTT. Translating gives CASTPPGGRTDTQYF.

This chain connects TRBV30 to TRBJ2-5, with a tentative D call TRBD2 (5 bases). There are 12 residues in the CDR3. V was pared by 5 bases and J by 5 bases, with 12 bases between. From germline, CDR1 is GTSNPN and CDR2 SVGIG (reference sequence). The CDR3 sequence: CAWAAWEETQYF. DNA of the CDR3: TGTGCCTGGGCGGCGTGGGAGGAGACCCAGTACTTC.